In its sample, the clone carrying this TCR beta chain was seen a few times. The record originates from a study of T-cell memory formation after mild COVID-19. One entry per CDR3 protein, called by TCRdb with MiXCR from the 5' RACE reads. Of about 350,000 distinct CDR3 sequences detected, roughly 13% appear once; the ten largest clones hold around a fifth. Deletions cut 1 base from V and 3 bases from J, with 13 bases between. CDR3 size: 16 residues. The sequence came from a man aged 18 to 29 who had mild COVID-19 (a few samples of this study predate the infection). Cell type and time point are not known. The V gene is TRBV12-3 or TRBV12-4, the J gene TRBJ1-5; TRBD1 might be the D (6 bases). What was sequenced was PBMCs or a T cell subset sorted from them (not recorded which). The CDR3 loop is CASSLGGTRHNQPQHF. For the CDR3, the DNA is TGTGCCAGCAGTTTAGGGGGGACAAGGCACAATCAGCCCCAGCATTTT.